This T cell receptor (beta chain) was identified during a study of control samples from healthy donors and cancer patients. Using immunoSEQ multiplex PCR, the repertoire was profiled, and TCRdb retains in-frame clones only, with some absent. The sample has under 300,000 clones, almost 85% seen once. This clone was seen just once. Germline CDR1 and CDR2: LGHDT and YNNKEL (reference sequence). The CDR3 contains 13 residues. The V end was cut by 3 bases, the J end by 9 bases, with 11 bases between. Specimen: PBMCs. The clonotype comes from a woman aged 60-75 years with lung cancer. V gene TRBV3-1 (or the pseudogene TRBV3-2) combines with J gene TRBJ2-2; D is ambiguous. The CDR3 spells CASSHLGKRELFF. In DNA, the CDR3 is TGTGCCAGCAGCCACCTGGGGAAAAGGGAGCTGTTTTTT.